The next 22 T cell receptor beta chains were all read from a single sample in a study of T cell responses to AZD1222 COVID-19 vaccine. Using immunoSEQ multiplex PCR, the repertoire was profiled, and TCRdb retains in-frame clones only, with some absent. The sample consists of 130,000 or so clones, 75% to 90% of them appearing once. The sequencing here drew on peripheral blood, taken on day 0 of AZD1222 vaccination. These receptors were taken from an adult in good health.

The chain joins TRBV11-3 to TRBJ2-6, with D maybe TRBD2 (5 bases). V lost 3 bases, J lost 0 bases, and 6 bases lay in between. Germline V gene sequence: CDR1 SGHNT, CDR2 YENEEA. This CDR3 comprises 15 residues. The chain's CDR3 is CASSFGGSGANVLTF. In nucleotides, the CDR3 is TGTGCCAGCAGCTTTGGAGGCTCTGGGGCCAACGTCCTGACTTTC.

The chain links TRBV4-2 to TRBJ1-5, with a weak D call TRBD1 (5 bases). Germline lookup yields CDR1 LGHNA and CDR2 YNFKEQ. V was shortened by 0 bases and J by 6 bases, with 9 bases between the two germline ends. The CDR3 contains 14 residues. The CDR3: CASSQDKGTQPQHF. The CDR3 region has the DNA TGTGCCAGCAGCCAAGATAAGGGGACTCAGCCCCAGCATTTT.

The rearrangement links TRBV28 to TRBJ2-2; D remains ambiguous. CDR1 is MDHEN and CDR2 is SYDVKM in the germline V gene. V was shortened by 9 bases and J by 2 bases, with 13 bases between the two germline ends. The length of the CDR3 is 14 residues. CDR3 loop: CASFPAENTGELFF. In DNA form, the CDR3 reads TGTGCCAGTTTCCCTGCAGAAAACACCGGGGAGCTGTTTTTT.

The rearrangement joins TRBV19 to TRBJ1-2, with TRBD1 matching 8 bases. The germline V gene encodes CDR1 LNHDA and CDR2 SQIVND (reference sequence). The CDR3 spans 12 residues. V was clipped by 8 bases and J by 10 bases; unmatched bases: 9. The CDR3 nucleotides read TGTGCCAGTTTGACGGCAGGGGGCGACTACACCTTC. Translating it yields CASLTAGGDYTF.

Details on this clone: Other DNA sequences from this sample encode an identical CDR3 as well. The genes are TRBV5-1 and TRBJ2-5; no clear D gene. V was shortened by 0 bases and J by 3 bases, with 6 bases between the two germline ends. The CDR3 extends over 13 amino acids. CDR1 is SGHRS, CDR2 YFSETQ, per germline. CDR3 DNA: TGCGCCAGCAGCTTGGCTACGGAAGAGACCCAGTACTTC. Its translation is CASSLATEETQYF.

This chain links TRBV5-6 with TRBJ1-2; 7 positions match TRBD1. Germline values: CDR1 SGHDT, CDR2 YYEEEE. The CDR3 spans 15 residues. V shed 0 bases and J 3 bases; nucleotides not matched to a gene: 5. The CDR3 nucleotides read TGTGCCAGCAGCTTGGATGGAGGGGGCCACTATGGCTACACCTTC. Its protein product is CASSLDGGGHYGYTF.

The chain combines TRBV2 with TRBJ2-6; 11 nucleotides agree with TRBD1. Germline lookup yields CDR1 SNHLY and CDR2 FYNNEI. The CDR3 totals 16 residues. The junction had 1 base not matched to a gene; V was cut back by 6 bases and J by 0 bases. CDR3 sequence: CASRGTGGSGANVLTF. CDR3 bases: TGTGCCAGCAGAGGGACAGGGGGCTCTGGGGCCAACGTCCTGACTTTC.

The chain links TRBV5-1 to TRBJ2-7; either TRBD1 or TRBD2 may supply D (7 bases each). The CDR3 is 14 amino acids. From germline, CDR1 is SGHRS and CDR2 YFSETQ. V dropped 4 bases and J dropped 3 bases, with 14 bases sitting between them. CDR3 nucleotide sequence: TGCGCCAGCAGCCCCGACAGGGAGGGCTACGAGCAGTACTTC. As protein: CASSPDREGYEQYF.

The chain recombines TRBV5-4 with TRBJ2-3; 7 bases line up with TRBD2. The CDR3 extends over 15 amino acids. Trimming took 4 bases from V and 1 from J; bases not matched to a gene: 6. CDR1 and CDR2 from the germline V gene are SGHNT and YYREEE (reference sequence). CDR3 in amino acids: CASSAPSGRTDTQYF. The CDR3 nucleotides are TGTGCCAGCAGCGCTCCTAGCGGCCGCACAGATACGCAGTATTTT.

This clone was observed a single time. The CDR3: CASSLQTGYTEAFF. Written as DNA, the CDR3 is TGTGCCAGCAGTTTACAGACAGGGTACACTGAAGCTTTCTTT. The V call is TRBV28, the J call TRBJ1-1, with 7 bases fitting TRBD1. The CDR3 extends over 14 amino acids. The V gene end was trimmed by 2 bases and the J gene end by 3 bases; junction bases not matched to a gene: 3. Germline CDR1 is MDHEN and CDR2 is SYDVKM.

The V and J genes are TRBV5-1 and TRBJ2-5; TRBD1 matches at 9 bases. The CDR3 has 17 amino acids. CDR1 is SGHRS, CDR2 YFSETQ, per germline. V lost 3 bases, J lost 1 base, and 10 bases stayed unmatched. The DNA for the CDR3 is TGCGCCAGCAGCTCAAACAGGGGGCATCGGGTCCAAGAGACCCAGTACTTC. Translated, it gives CASSSNRGHRVQETQYF.

CDR3 nucleotides: TGTGCCAGCAGTGAACTCGGACGGAACACTGAAGCTTTCTTT. It translates to CASSELGRNTEAFF. The chain uses TRBV2 and TRBJ1-1; unclear D gene. Germline V gene data show CDR1 as SNHLY and CDR2 as FYNNEI. The V end lost 2 bases, the J end lost 1 base, and 8 bases lay between the germline ends. CDR3 length: 14 amino acids.

The chain is built from TRBV7-2 and TRBJ1-5, with a possible D match to TRBD1 (5 bases). This CDR3 is 14 amino acids long. V lost 6 bases and J lost 2, with 11 bases in between. Germline assignment: CDR1 SGHTA and CDR2 FQGNSA. CDR3: CASRKTAGNQPQHF. The CDR3 bases are TGTGCCAGCAGGAAGACAGCGGGCAATCAGCCCCAGCATTTT. The variable domain in full, with the rest retrieved from reference TRBV7-2 and TRBJ1-5, is GAGVSQSPSNKVTEKGKDVELRCDPISGHTALYWYRQSLGQGLEFLIYFQGNSAPDKSGLPSDRFSAERTGGSVSTLTIQRTQQEDSAVYLCASRKTAGNQPQHFGDGTRLSIL.

This chain connects TRBV5-1 to TRBJ2-1, with 7 bases identical to TRBD1. V shed 5 bases, J shed 3 bases, and the junction held 2 bases outside the gene matches. Germline-derived CDR1 and CDR2 are SGHRS and YFSETQ. The CDR3 runs 13 residues. The CDR3 is CASRPGGYNEQFF. The CDR3 region has the DNA TGCGCCAGCAGACCAGGGGGCTACAATGAGCAGTTCTTC.

The chain uses TRBV28 and TRBJ2-3, with D possibly being TRBD1 (5 bases). Germline loops: CDR1 MDHEN, CDR2 SYDVKM. The CDR3 runs to 15 residues. The V and J ends lost 3 bases and 8 bases respectively, with 18 bases between them. CDR3 sequence reads: CASSFWSTLRGTQYF. The CDR3 coding sequence is TGTGCCAGCAGTTTTTGGTCTACCTTAAGGGGTACGCAGTATTTT.

This rearrangement joins TRBV5-1 to TRBJ2-1; 15 nucleotides align to TRBD2. Per the germline V gene, CDR1 is SGHRS and CDR2 is YFSETQ. With 4 bases clipped from V and 2 bases from J, the junction kept 7 bases outside the gene matches. The CDR3 covers 18 residues. CDR3: CASSLGLAGGTPYNEQFF. The CDR3 DNA reads TGCGCCAGCAGCCTCGGACTAGCGGGGGGGACCCCCTACAATGAGCAGTTCTTC.

The J gene is TRBJ2-7, the V gene TRBV6-5, with D perhaps matching TRBD1 or TRBD2 (5 bases each). The CDR3 is 14 amino acids. Trimming removed 4 bases at V and 3 bases at J, with 13 bases between. CDR1 is MNHEY, CDR2 SVGAGI, per germline. CDR3 nucleotides: TGTGCCAGCAGTTCCACCAGGGACGGCTACGAGCAGTACTTC. Its translation: CASSSTRDGYEQYF.

This clone was detected once. V gene TRBV29-1 combines with J gene TRBJ2-5; TRBD2 matches 7 bases. Germline V CDR1 and CDR2: SQVTM, ANQGSEA. V shed 1 base, J shed 3 bases, and the junction held 2 bases outside the gene matches. CDR3 size: 13 residues. The CDR3 nucleotides are TGCAGCGTTGAAGTGGGGGGGAAAGAGACCCAGTACTTC. Encoded protein: CSVEVGGKETQYF.

This clone was counted once. J is TRBJ2-3 and V is TRBV27; 11 bases agree with TRBD2. Trimming took 2 bases from V and 3 from J; bases not matched to a gene: 10. This CDR3 is 18 amino acids long. Germline CDR1 MNHEY, CDR2 SMNVEV (reference sequence). DNA of the CDR3: TGTGCCAGCAGTTTAAGGGCTAGCGGGGGGTTTATTACAGATACGCAGTATTTT. As protein: CASSLRASGGFITDTQYF.

The rearrangement uses TRBV28 and TRBJ2-7; TRBD1 aligns across 10 bases. This CDR3 has 13 residues. Per the germline V gene, CDR1 is MDHEN and CDR2 is SYDVKM. Unmatched junction bases numbered 4, after V lost 7 bases and J lost 4 bases. The chain's CDR3 is CASTGTGDYEQYF. The CDR3 DNA follows: TGTGCCAGCACTGGGACAGGGGATTACGAGCAGTACTTC.

The rearrangement uses TRBV5-4 and TRBJ1-1; unclear D gene. The CDR3 spans 16 residues. V was clipped by 1 base and J by 0 bases, with 13 bases between them. Germline V gene sequence: CDR1 SGHNT, CDR2 YYREEE (reference sequence). The CDR3 DNA is TGTGCCAGCAGCTTGAACCGAGGGCCCCTGAACACTGAAGCTTTCTTT. Translation gives CASSLNRGPLNTEAFF.

The genes are TRBV7-3 and TRBJ1-2; the match to TRBD1 covers 7 bases. V lost 4 bases to trimming and J lost 3 bases; unmatched junction nucleotides: 2. Germline V gene data show CDR1 as SGHTA and CDR2 as FQGTGA. The CDR3 covers 13 residues. For the CDR3, the DNA is TGTGCCAGCAGCTCCGGGACAGACTATGGCTACACCTTC. This sequence encodes CASSSGTDYGYTF. Full variable domain (rest looked up from reference TRBV7-3 and TRBJ1-2): GAGVSQTPSNKVTEKGKYVELRCDPISGHTALYWYRQSLGQGPEFLIYFQGTGAADDSGLPNDRFFAVRPEGSVSTLKIQRTERGDSAVYLCASSSGTDYGYTFGSGTRLTVV.